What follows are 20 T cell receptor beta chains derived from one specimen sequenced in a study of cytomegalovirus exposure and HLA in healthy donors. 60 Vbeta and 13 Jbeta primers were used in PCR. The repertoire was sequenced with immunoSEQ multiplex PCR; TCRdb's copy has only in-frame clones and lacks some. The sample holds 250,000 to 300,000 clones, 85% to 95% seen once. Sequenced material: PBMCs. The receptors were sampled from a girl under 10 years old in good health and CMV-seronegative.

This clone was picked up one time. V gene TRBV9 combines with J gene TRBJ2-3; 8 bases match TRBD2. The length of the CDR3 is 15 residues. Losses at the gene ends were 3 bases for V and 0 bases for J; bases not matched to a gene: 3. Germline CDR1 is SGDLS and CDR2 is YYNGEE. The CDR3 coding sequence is TGTGCCAGCAGCGGTAGCGGGACTAGCACAGATACGCAGTATTTT. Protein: CASSGSGTSTDTQYF.

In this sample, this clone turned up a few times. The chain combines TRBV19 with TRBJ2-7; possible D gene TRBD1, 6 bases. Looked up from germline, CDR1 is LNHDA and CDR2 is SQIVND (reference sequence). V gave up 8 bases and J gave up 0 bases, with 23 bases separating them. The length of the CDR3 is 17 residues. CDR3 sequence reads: CASSPAQLGTFSYEQYF. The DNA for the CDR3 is TGTGCCAGTTCTCCAGCGCAACTAGGGACATTCTCCTACGAGCAGTACTTC.

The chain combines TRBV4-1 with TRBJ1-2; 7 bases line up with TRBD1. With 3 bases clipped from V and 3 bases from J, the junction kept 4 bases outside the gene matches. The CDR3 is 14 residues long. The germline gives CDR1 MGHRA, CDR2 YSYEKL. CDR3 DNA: TGCGCCAGCAGCCAGTCCCAGGGGGACTATGGCTACACCTTC. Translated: CASSQSQGDYGYTF.

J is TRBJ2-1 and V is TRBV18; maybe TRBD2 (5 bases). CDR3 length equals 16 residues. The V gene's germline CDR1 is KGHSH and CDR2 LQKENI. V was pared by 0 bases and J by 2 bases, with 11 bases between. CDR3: CASSPPRGSTYNEQFF. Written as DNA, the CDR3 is TGTGCCAGCTCACCACCTAGAGGGAGTACCTACAATGAGCAGTTCTTC.

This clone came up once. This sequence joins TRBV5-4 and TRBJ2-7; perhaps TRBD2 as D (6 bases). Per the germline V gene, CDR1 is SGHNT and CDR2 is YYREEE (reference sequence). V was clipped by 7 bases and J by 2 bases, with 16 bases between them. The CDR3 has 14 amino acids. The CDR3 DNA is TGTGCCAGCCAGCCGCGGGGAAACCCCTACGAGCAGTACTTC. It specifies CASQPRGNPYEQYF.

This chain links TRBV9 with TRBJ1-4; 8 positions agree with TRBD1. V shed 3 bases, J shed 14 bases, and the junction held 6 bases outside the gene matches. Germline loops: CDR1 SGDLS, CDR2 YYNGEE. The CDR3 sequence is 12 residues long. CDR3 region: CASSADRGWLFF. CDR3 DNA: TGTGCCAGCAGCGCTGACAGGGGTTGGCTGTTTTTT.

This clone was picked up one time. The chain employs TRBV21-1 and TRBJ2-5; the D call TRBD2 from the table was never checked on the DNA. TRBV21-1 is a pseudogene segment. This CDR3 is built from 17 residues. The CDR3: CASARGGSSGPGETQYF. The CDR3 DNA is TGTGCCAGCGCCCGGGGAGGTTCTAGCGGGCCCGGAGAGACCCAGTACTTC.

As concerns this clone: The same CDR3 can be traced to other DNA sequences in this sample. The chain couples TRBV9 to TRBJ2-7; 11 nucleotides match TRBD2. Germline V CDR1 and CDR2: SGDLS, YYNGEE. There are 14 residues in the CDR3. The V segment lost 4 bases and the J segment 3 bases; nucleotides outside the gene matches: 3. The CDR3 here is CASSLGLAGYEQYF. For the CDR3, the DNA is TGTGCCAGCAGCCTCGGACTAGCGGGCTACGAGCAGTACTTC.

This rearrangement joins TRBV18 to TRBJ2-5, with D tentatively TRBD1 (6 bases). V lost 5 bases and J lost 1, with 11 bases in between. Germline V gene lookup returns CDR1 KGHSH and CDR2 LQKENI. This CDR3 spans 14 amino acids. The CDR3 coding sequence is TGTGCCAGCTCAACGCGGACAGTCCAAGAGACCCAGTACTTC. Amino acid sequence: CASSTRTVQETQYF.

The CDR3 protein is CASTRQSDQGFDTQYF. The CDR3 nucleotides are TGTGCCAGCACGCGACAAAGCGACCAGGGGTTTGATACGCAGTATTTT. This sequence joins TRBV9 and TRBJ2-3; D possibly corresponds to TRBD1 (6 bases). CDR1 is SGDLS, CDR2 YYNGEE, per germline. The CDR3 covers 16 residues. V was trimmed by 6 bases and J by 6 bases, leaving 23 bases between them.

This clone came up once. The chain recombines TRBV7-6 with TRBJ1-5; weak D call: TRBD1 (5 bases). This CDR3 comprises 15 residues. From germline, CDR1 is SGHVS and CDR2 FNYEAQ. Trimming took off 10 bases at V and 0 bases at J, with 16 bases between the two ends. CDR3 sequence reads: CAINRDLDSNQPQHF. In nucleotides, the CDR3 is TGTGCCATCAACCGGGACTTAGATAGCAATCAGCCCCAGCATTTT.

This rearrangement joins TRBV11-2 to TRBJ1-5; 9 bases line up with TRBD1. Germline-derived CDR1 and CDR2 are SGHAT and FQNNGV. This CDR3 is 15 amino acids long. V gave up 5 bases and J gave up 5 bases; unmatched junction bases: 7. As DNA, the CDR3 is TGTGCCAGCAGCCCTGGACAGGGGCTAGATCAGCCCCAGCATTTT. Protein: CASSPGQGLDQPQHF.

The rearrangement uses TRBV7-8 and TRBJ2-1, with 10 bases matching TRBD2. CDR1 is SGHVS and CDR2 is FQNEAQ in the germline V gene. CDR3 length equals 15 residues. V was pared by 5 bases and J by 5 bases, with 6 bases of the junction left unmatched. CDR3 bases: TGTGCCAGCAGCGCCCAGCGGGGGGGACACAATGAGCAGTTCTTC. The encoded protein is CASSAQRGGHNEQFF.

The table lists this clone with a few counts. CDR3 sequence (DNA): TGTGCCAGCAGTGAAGGGCCATATGGCTACACCTTC. Protein product: CASSEGPYGYTF. This chain connects TRBV2 to TRBJ1-2; D is unclear. V lost 1 base to trimming and J lost 5 bases, with 5 bases between them. This CDR3 is 12 amino acids long. From germline, CDR1 is SNHLY and CDR2 FYNNEI.

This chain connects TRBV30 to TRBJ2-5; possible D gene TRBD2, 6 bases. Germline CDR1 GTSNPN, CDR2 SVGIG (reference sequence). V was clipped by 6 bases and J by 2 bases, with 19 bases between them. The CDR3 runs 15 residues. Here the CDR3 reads CACSGWRGRQETQYF. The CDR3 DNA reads TGTGCCTGTTCAGGGTGGCGGGGTAGACAAGAGACCCAGTACTTC.

The CDR3 nucleotides read TGTGCCAGCAGGGGGACAGGGTATCAGCCCCAGCATTTT. This encodes CASRGTGYQPQHF. The chain is built from TRBV6-5 and TRBJ1-5; 9 bases line up with TRBD1. The junction had 2 bases not matched to a gene; V was cut back by 6 bases and J by 5 bases. CDR1 and CDR2 (germline): MNHEY, SVGAGI. The length of the CDR3 is 13 residues.

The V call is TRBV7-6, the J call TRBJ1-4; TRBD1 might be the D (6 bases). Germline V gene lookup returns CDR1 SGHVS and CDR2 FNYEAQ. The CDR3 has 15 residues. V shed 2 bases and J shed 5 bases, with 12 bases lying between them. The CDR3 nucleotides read TGTGCCAGCAGCTTATCGGGGGGCTCAAATGAAAAACTGTTTTTT. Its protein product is CASSLSGGSNEKLFF.

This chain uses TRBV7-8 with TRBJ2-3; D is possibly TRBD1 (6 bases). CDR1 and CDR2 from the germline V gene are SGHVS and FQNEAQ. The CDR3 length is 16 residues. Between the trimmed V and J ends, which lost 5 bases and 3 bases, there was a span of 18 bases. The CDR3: CASSALQGTGTDTQYF. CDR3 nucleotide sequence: TGTGCCAGCAGCGCCTTACAGGGAACTGGTACAGATACGCAGTATTTT. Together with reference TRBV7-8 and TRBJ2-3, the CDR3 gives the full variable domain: GAGVSQSPRYKVAKRGQDVALRCDPISGHVSLFWYQQALGQGPEFLTYFQNEAQLDKSGLPSDRFFAERPEGSVSTLKIQRTQQEDSAVYLCASSALQGTGTDTQYFGPGTRLTVL.

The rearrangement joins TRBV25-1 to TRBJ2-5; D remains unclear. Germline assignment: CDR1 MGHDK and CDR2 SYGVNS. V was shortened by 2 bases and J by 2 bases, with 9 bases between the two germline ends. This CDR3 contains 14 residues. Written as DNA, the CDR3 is TGTGCCAGCAGTGAAAGCGTTCTTCAAGAGACCCAGTACTTC. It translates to CASSESVLQETQYF.

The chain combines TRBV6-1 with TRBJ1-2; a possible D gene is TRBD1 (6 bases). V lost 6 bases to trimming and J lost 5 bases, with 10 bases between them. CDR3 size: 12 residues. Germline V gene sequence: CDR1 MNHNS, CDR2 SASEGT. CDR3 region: CASSERGYGYTF. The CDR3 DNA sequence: TGTGCCAGCAGCGAGAGGGGGTATGGCTACACCTTC.